This T cell receptor (beta chain) was retrieved from a study of blood T cell repertoires in COVID-19. The wider study: COVID-19 samples from acute and convalescent phases originated in the United States, Italy and Spain. Nucleic acid was either cDNA or gDNA, and it came from T cells, B-cell-depleted T cells, or PBMCs.

Germline CDR1 and CDR2: LGHDT and YNNKEL (reference sequence). The CDR3 loop spans 15 amino acids. Trimming left V 0 bases short and J 6 bases short, with 12 bases between. TCRdb's table, derived via immunoSEQ multiplex PCR, lists solely in-frame clones and lacks some. The sample shows about 130,000 clones, around 73% of them seen only once. The chain recombines TRBV3-1 (or the pseudogene TRBV3-2) with TRBJ2-1; D call uncertain. What was sequenced was peripheral blood. The receptor was derived from a man aged 60 to 69 who had recovered from COVID-19. The CDR3 DNA reads TGTGCCAGCAGCCAAGATAAACTTGGTGTCAATGAGCAGTTCTTC. Translating it yields CASSQDKLGVNEQFF.